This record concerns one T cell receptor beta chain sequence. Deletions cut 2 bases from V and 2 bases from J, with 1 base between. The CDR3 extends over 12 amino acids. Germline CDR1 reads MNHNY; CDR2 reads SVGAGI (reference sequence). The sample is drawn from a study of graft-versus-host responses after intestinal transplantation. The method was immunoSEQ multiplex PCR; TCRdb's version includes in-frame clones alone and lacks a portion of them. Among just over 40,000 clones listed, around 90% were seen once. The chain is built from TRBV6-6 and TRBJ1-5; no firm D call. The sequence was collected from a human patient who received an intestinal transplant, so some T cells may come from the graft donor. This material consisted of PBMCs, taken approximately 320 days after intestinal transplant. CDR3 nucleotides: TGTGCCAGCAGTTACGGCAATCAGCCCCAGCATTTT. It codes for CASSYGNQPQHF.